These 7 T cell receptor beta chains were all obtained from the same sample, sequenced in a study of T cells in Graves' hyperthyroidism and ophthalmopathy (dated by TCRdb to about 2019). The library was built by means of multiplex PCR. Sequencing instrument: Illumina HiSeq 2000. TCR beta CDR3 regions were amplified from RNA transcripts. For the first round of RT-PCR on the TCR CDR3, the HTBI primer set was used together with the Qiagen OneStep RT-PCR kit. Clones were called with MiXCR by TCRdb after fastp trimmed the public reads at Q25, and only in-frame beta chains were retained. Identical CDR3 protein sequences are pooled into one entry, listed with their most common genes and DNA. Within this sample are about 270,000 distinct CDR3 sequences, with 25% of them counted one time only. The top ten constitute over 25% of the sample. Sequenced material: blood. Receptors originate from a man aged 40-50 years with Graves' hyperthyroidism that later progressed to Graves' ophthalmopathy.

There are many counts of this clonotype. The chain combines TRBV12-3 or TRBV12-4 with TRBJ1-1, with 7 bases lining up with TRBD1. Trimming at V came to 2 bases and at J to 1 base, leaving 4 bases not matched to a gene. CDR3 length: 15 residues. CDR3 amino acids: CASSLRGTANTEAFF. Written as DNA, the CDR3 is TGTGCCAGCAGTTTAAGGGGGACAGCGAACACTGAAGCTTTCTTT.

This clonotype was recorded many times. The chain has TRBV7-2 and TRBJ2-2, with 8 bases matching TRBD2. The CDR3 extends over 15 amino acids. V gave up 3 bases and J gave up 0 bases; unmatched junction bases: 0. CDR1 and CDR2 from the germline V gene are SGHTA and FQGNSA. DNA for the CDR3: TGTGCCAGCAGCTTTAGCGGGGCGAACACCGGGGAGCTGTTTTTT. Its protein is CASSFSGANTGELFF.

This clonotype showed up just a few times. CDR3 in DNA: TGCAGCGTATACGAATCCGGGACAGCGAACACTGAAGCTTTCTTT. Translating it yields CSVYESGTANTEAFF. The genes are TRBV29-1 and TRBJ1-1; 7 bases are shared with TRBD1. This CDR3 region has 15 residues. CDR1 is SQVTM and CDR2 is ANQGSEA in the germline V gene. The V segment lost 6 bases and the J segment 1 base; nucleotides outside the gene matches: 11.

This clonotype occurred many times. The V call is TRBV29-1, the J call TRBJ2-5; 12 bases fit TRBD2. V lost 4 bases to trimming and J lost 7 bases; unmatched junction nucleotides: 7. The CDR3 has 14 residues. Germline CDR1 is SQVTM and CDR2 is ANQGSEA. This CDR3 is CSVGASGRAGTQYF. CDR3 in DNA: TGCAGCGTTGGAGCTAGCGGGAGGGCCGGGACCCAGTACTTC.

This chain joins TRBV29-1 and TRBJ2-2, with TRBD2 matching over 9 bases. This CDR3 region has 14 residues. The germline V gene has CDR1 SQVTM and CDR2 ANQGSEA. V trimming: 6 bases; J trimming: 4 bases; junction bases outside the gene matches: 6. This CDR3 is CSVRGGGSTGELFF. For the CDR3, the DNA is TGCAGCGTGCGCGGGGGGGGGTCCACCGGGGAGCTGTTTTTT.

V gene TRBV7-8 combines with J gene TRBJ2-7; D remains unclear. CDR1 is SGHVS, CDR2 FQNEAQ, per germline. Trimming took off 5 bases at V and 1 base at J, with 12 bases between the two ends. This CDR3 has 14 residues. Here the CDR3 DNA reads TGTGCCAGCAGCCAAAGACCCAAATCCTACGAGCAGTACTTC. It yields the protein CASSQRPKSYEQYF.

This clonotype was counted a few times. The V call is TRBV4-1, the J call TRBJ2-2, with 8 bases lining up with TRBD1. V was clipped by 5 bases and J by 0 bases; unmatched bases: 2. This CDR3 region has 15 residues. Germline V gene lookup returns CDR1 MGHRA and CDR2 YSYEKL. CDR3 residues: CASSWDRSNTGELFF. Written as DNA, the CDR3 is TGCGCCAGCAGCTGGGACAGGTCGAACACCGGGGAGCTGTTTTTT.